Following are 6 T cell receptor beta chains from one sample sequenced in a study of T cell repertoires in cytomegalovirus infection. TCRdb passed the reads through MiXCR, listing each CDR3 protein once. The sample has 150,000 to 200,000 distinct CDR3 sequences, approximately 19% seen once; the top ten hold roughly 2.9%. Sequenced input: PBMCs. These receptors were obtained from a human donor in good health (CMV status not recorded). Some clones in this sample may be carry-over from other donors' samples.

This clonotype was seen only a few times. The J gene is TRBJ2-4, the V gene TRBV11-2; D not certain. There are 14 residues in the CDR3. Germline-derived CDR1 and CDR2 are SGHAT and FQNNGV. V lost 4 bases to trimming and J lost 0 bases, with 7 bases between them. CDR3 DNA sequence: TGTGCCAGCAGCTCTCGGCTAGCCAAAAACATTCAGTACTTC. This codes for CASSSRLAKNIQYF.

This clonotype was observed a handful of times. V and J are TRBV9 and TRBJ2-5; perhaps D is TRBD1 or TRBD2 (5 bases each). V gave up 3 bases and J gave up 1 base, with 10 bases separating them. The CDR3 extends over 14 amino acids. The germline V gene encodes CDR1 SGDLS and CDR2 YYNGEE. CDR3 nucleotides: TGTGCCAGCAGCGGAGGGGCCTTCCAAGAGACCCAGTACTTC. It specifies CASSGGAFQETQYF.

This clonotype has at least ten counts. The CDR3 sequence: CASSSTGGTDNEQFF. DNA of the CDR3: TGTGCCAGCAGCTCGACAGGGGGCACCGACAATGAGCAGTTCTTC. The rearrangement joins TRBV7-6 to TRBJ2-1; 10 bases are shared with TRBD1. The CDR3 is 15 amino acids. Germline-derived CDR1 and CDR2 are SGHVS and FNYEAQ. Unmatched junction bases numbered 5, after V lost 4 bases and J lost 5 bases.

A remark on this clonotype: The junction departs from germline at one end; a sequencing error may be responsible. This chain joins TRBV2 and TRBJ2-2, with TRBD2 as a possible D gene (6 bases). Germline loops: CDR1 SNHLY, CDR2 FYNNEI. The CDR3 spans 14 residues. CDR3 in DNA: TGTGCCCGCAGCGGCGGGGCGGGTGCCGGGGAGCTGTTTTTT. The encoded protein is CARSGGAGAGELFF. Together with reference TRBV2 and TRBJ2-2, the CDR3 gives the full variable domain: EPEVTQTPSHQVTQMGQEVILRCVPISNHLYFYWYRQILGQKVEFLVSFYNNEISEKSEIFDDQFSVERPDGSNFTLKIRSTKLEDSAMYFCARSGGAGAGELFFGEGSRLTVL.

The gene calls are TRBV7-9 and TRBJ2-7; tentatively, D is TRBD1 or TRBD2 (5 bases each). From germline, CDR1 is SEHNR and CDR2 FQNEAQ (reference sequence). This CDR3 contains 14 residues. The V gene lost 1 base and the J gene lost 3 bases, with 10 bases spanning the gap. The CDR3, as DNA: TGTGCCAGCAGCTTAGTGGGGACCAACTACGAGCAGTACTTC. Translated: CASSLVGTNYEQYF.

The table lists this clonotype with a few counts. The gene calls are TRBV11-2 and TRBJ2-5; 14 nucleotides agree with TRBD2. The trim removed 4 bases at V and 4 bases at J, leaving 5 bases unmatched. Germline V gene lookup returns CDR1 SGHAT and CDR2 FQNNGV. The CDR3 has 16 residues. The chain's CDR3 is CASSSGLAGDRETQYF. CDR3 in DNA: TGTGCCAGCAGCTCGGGACTAGCGGGGGATCGAGAGACCCAGTACTTC. Together with reference TRBV11-2 and TRBJ2-5, the CDR3 gives the full variable domain: EAGVAQSPRYKIIEKRQSVAFWCNPISGHATLYWYQQILGQGPKLLIQFQNNGVVDDSQLPKDRFSAERLKGVDSTLKIQPAKLEDSAVYLCASSSGLAGDRETQYFGPGTRLLVL.